The source of this TCR beta chain is a study of T cell responses to AZD1222 COVID-19 vaccine. This CDR3 is 14 amino acids long. CDR1 and CDR2 from the germline V gene are MNHEY and SVGEGT. With 5 bases removed from V and 2 bases from J, the gap between germline ends came to 9 bases. Whole-study findings and limits: Females outnumbered males among donors, who were mostly white British; clonal diversity was possibly underestimated.

Details on this clone: The antigen is not known.

Only in-frame clones appear in the TCRdb table, and some are missing; sequencing was by immunoSEQ multiplex PCR. The sample yields approximately 150,000 clones, around nine tenths seen once. The chain couples TRBV6-2 or TRBV6-3 to TRBJ1-4, with D uncertain. The sequence was obtained from an adult in good health. The sample was peripheral blood, taken on day 0 of AZD1222 vaccination. The CDR3 DNA follows: TGTGCCAGCAGTCAATGGATTACTAATGAAAAACTGTTTTTT. Amino acids: CASSQWITNEKLFF.